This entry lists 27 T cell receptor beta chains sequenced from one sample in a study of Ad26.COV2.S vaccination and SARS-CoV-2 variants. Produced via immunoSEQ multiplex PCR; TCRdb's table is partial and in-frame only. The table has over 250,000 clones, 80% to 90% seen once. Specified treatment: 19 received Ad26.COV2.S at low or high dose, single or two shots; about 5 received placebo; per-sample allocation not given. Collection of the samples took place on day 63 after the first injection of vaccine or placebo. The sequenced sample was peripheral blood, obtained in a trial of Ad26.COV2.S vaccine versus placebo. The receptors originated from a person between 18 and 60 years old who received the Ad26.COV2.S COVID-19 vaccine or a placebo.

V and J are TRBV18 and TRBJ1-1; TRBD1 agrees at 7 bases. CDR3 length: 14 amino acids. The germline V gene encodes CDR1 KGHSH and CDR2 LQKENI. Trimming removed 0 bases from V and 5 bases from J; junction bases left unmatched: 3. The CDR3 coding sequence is TGTGCCAGCTCACCACCGGCAGGGGGGACTGAAGCTTTCTTT. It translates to CASSPPAGGTEAFF.

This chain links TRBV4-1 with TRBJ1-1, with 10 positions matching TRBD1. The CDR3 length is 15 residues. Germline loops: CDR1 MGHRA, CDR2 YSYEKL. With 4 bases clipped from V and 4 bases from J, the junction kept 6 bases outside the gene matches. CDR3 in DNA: TGCGCCAGCAGCCGCGACCGGACAGGGGGCACTGAAGCTTTCTTT. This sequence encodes CASSRDRTGGTEAFF.

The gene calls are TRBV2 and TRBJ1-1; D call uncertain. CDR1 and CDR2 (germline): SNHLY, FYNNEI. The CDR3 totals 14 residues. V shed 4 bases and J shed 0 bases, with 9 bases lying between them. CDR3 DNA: TGTGCCAGCAGTGTGGCCCTTTTGAACACTGAAGCTTTCTTT. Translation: CASSVALLNTEAFF.

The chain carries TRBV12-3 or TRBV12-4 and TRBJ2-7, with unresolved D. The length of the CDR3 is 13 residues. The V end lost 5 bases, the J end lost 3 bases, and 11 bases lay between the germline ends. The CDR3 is CASSPRSLYEQYF. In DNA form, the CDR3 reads TGTGCCAGCAGTCCCCGGTCTCTCTACGAGCAGTACTTC.

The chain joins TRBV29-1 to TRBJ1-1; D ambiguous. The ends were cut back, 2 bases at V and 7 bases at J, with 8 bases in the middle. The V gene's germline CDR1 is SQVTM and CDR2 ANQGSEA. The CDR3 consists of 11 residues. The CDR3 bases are TGCAGCGTTGAAAGTAGTTTTGAAGCTTTCTTT. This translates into CSVESSFEAFF.

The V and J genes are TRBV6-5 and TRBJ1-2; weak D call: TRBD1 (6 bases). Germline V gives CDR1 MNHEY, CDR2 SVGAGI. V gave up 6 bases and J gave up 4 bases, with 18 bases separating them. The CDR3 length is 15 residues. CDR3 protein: CASRRATGNPYGYTF. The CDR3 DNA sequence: TGTGCCAGCAGGAGGGCCACAGGGAACCCCTATGGCTACACCTTC.

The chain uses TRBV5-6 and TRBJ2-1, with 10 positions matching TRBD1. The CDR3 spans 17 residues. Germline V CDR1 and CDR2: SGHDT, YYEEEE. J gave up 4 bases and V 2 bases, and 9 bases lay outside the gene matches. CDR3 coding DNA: TGTGCCAGCAGCTTCGGGACAGGGGAGGGATTGTACAATGAGCAGTTCTTC. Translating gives CASSFGTGEGLYNEQFF.

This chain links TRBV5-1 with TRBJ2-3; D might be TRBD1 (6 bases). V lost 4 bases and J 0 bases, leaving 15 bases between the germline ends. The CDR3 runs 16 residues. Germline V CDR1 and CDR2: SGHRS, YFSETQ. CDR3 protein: CASSPSWTESTDTQYF. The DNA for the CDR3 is TGCGCCAGCAGCCCGAGCTGGACAGAAAGCACAGATACGCAGTATTTT.

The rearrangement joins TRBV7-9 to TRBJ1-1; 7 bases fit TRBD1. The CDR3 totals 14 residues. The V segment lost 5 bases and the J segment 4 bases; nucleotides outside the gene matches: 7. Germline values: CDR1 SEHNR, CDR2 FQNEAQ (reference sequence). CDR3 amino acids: CASSPSGGSTEAFF. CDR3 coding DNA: TGTGCCAGCAGCCCCTCAGGGGGTAGCACTGAAGCTTTCTTT.

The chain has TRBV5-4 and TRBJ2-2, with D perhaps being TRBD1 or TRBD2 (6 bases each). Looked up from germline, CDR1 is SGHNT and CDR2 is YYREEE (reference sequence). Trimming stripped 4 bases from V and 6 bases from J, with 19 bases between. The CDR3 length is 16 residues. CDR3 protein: CASSALGGGSAGELFF. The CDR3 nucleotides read TGTGCCAGCAGCGCCTTGGGGGGCGGATCGGCCGGGGAGCTGTTTTTT. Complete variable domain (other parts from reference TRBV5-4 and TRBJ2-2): ETGVTQSPTHLIKTRGQQVTLRCSSQSGHNTVSWYQQALGQGPQFIFQYYREEENGRGNFPPRFSGLQFPNYSSELNVNALELDDSALYLCASSALGGGSAGELFFGEGSRLTVL.

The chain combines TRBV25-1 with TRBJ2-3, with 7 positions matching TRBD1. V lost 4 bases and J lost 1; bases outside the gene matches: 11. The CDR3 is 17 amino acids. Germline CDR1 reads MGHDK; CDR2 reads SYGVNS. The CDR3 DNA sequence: TGTGCCAGCAGTGCCCCCCTCGGACAGGACCGCACAGATACGCAGTATTTT. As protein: CASSAPLGQDRTDTQYF.

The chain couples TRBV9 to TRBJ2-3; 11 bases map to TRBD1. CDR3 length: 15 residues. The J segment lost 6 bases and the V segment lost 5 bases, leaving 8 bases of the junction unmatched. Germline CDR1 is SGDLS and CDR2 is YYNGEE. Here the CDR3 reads CASSARTGGGDTQYF. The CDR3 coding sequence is TGTGCCAGCAGTGCCCGGACAGGGGGCGGCGATACGCAGTATTTT. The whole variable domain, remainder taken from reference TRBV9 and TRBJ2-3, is DSGVTQTPKHLITATGQRVTLRCSPRSGDLSVYWYQQSLDQGLQFLIQYYNGEERAKGNILERFSAQQFPDLHSELNLSSLELGDSALYFCASSARTGGGDTQYFGPGTRLTVL.

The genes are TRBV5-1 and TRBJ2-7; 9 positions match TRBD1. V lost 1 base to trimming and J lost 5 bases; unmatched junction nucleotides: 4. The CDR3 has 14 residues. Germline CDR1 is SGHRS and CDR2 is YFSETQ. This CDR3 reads CASSLSRTGDEQYF. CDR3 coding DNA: TGCGCCAGCAGCTTGTCCCGGACAGGGGACGAGCAGTACTTC.

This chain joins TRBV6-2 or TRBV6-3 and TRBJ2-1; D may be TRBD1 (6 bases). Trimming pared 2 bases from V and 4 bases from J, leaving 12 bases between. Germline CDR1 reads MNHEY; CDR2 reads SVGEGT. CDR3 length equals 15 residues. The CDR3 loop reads CASSYESQGYNEQFF. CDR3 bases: TGTGCCAGCAGTTACGAATCACAGGGATACAATGAGCAGTTCTTC.

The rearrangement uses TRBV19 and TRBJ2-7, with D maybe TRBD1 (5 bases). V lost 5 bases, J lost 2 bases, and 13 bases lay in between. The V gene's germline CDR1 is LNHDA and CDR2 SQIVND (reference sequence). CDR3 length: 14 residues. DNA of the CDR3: TGTGCCAGTAGTCCCCGACAGCGTACCTACGAGCAGTACTTC. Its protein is CASSPRQRTYEQYF.

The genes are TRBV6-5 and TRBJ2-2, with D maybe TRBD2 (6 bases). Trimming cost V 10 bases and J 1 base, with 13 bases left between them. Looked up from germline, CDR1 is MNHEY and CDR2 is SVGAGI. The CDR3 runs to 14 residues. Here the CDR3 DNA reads TGTGCCACCGCTCGGGACTTGAACACCGGGGAGCTGTTTTTT. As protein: CATARDLNTGELFF.

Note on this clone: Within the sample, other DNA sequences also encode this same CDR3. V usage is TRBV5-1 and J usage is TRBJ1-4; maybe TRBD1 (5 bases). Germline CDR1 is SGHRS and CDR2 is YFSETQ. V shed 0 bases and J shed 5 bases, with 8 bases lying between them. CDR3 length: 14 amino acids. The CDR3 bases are TGCGCCAGCAGCTTGGGACAGTTAAATGAAAAACTGTTTTTT. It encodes CASSLGQLNEKLFF.

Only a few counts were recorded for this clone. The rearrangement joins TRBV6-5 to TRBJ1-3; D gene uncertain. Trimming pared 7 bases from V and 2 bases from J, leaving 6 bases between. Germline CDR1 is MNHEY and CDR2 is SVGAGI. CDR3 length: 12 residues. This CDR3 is CASTYAGNTIYF. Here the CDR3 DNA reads TGTGCCAGCACGTACGCTGGAAACACCATATATTTT.

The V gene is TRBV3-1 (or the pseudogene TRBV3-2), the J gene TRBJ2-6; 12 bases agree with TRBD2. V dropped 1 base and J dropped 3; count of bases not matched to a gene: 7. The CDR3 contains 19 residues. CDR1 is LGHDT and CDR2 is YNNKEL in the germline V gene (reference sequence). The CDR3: CASSQATSGRRGGANVLTF. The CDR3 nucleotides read TGTGCCAGCAGCCAAGCGACTAGCGGGAGAAGAGGTGGGGCCAACGTCCTGACTTTC.

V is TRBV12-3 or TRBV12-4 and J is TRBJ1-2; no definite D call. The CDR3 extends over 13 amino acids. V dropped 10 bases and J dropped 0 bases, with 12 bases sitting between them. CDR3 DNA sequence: TGTGCCACTGGACCTTCTACTAACTATGGCTACACCTTC. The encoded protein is CATGPSTNYGYTF.

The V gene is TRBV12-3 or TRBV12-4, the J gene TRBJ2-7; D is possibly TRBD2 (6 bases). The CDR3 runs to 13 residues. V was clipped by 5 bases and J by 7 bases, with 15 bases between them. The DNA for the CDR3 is TGTGCCAGCAGTCTGGGACTGAGGATGGAGCAGTACTTC. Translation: CASSLGLRMEQYF.

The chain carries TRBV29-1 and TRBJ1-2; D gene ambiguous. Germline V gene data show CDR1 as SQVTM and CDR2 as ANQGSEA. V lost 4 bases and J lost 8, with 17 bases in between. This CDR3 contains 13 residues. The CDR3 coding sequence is TGCAGCGTTGTTAGTTTTCTGGCGGAAGGCTACACCTTC. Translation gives CSVVSFLAEGYTF.

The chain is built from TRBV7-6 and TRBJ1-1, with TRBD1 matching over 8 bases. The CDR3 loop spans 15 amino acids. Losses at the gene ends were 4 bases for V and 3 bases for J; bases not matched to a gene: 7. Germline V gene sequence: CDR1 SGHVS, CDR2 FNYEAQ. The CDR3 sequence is CASSSSPGGHTEAFF. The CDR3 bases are TGTGCCAGCAGCTCCTCCCCAGGGGGCCACACTGAAGCTTTCTTT. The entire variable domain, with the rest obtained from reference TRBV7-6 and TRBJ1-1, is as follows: GAGVSQSPRYKVTKRGQDVALRCDPISGHVSLYWYRQALGQGPEFLTYFNYEAQQDKSGLPNDRFSAERPEGSISTLTIQRTEQRDSAMYRCASSSSPGGHTEAFFGQGTRLTVV.

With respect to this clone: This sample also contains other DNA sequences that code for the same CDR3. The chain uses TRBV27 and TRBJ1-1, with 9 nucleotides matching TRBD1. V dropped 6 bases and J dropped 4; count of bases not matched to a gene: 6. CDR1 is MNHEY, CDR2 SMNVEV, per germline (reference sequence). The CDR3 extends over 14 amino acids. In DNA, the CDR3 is TGTGCCAGCAGCCGGGACAGGGTAGGCACTGAAGCTTTCTTT. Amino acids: CASSRDRVGTEAFF.

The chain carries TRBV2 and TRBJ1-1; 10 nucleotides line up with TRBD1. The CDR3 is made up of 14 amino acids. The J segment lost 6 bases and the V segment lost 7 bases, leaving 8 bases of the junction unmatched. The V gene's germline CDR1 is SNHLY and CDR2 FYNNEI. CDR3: CASTKGQGLSEAFF. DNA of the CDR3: TGTGCCAGCACTAAGGGACAGGGGTTGTCTGAAGCTTTCTTT.

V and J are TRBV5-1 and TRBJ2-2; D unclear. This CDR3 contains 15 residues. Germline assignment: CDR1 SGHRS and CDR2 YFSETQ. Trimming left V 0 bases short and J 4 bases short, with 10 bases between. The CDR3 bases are TGCGCCAGCAGCTTGGCCAGCCCTCCCACCGGGGAGCTGTTTTTT. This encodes CASSLASPPTGELFF.

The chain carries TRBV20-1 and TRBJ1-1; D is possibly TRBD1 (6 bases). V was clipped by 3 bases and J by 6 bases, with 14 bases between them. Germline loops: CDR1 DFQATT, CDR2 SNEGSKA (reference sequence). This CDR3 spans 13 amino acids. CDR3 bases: TGCAGTGCTAGTGGAGACAGGACTCCTGAAGCTTTCTTT. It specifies CSASGDRTPEAFF.